The present entry profiles one T cell receptor beta chain with its context. Its antigen is unidentified. Germline V lookup: CDR1 KGHSH, CDR2 LQKENI. V shed 5 bases, J shed 3 bases, and the junction held 7 bases outside the gene matches. The CDR3 spans 15 residues. Primers included in the PCR were 60 Vbeta and 13 Jbeta primers. Only in-frame clones appear in the TCRdb table, and some are missing; sequencing was by immunoSEQ multiplex PCR. The table shows about 59,000 clones, with less than 85% occurring only once. This sample is drawn from a study of cytomegalovirus exposure and HLA in healthy donors. General study results and limits: When analyzed later, a missense DCLRE1C variant was found to be linked to TCR beta V- and J-gene trimming.

V gene TRBV18 combines with J gene TRBJ2-7; 10 bases line up with TRBD1. Specimen: PBMCs. The clonotype originates from a man younger than 40 in good health and CMV-seropositive. Here the CDR3 reads CASSAGTGENYEQYF. Here the CDR3 DNA reads TGTGCCAGCTCAGCCGGGACAGGGGAAAACTACGAGCAGTACTTC.